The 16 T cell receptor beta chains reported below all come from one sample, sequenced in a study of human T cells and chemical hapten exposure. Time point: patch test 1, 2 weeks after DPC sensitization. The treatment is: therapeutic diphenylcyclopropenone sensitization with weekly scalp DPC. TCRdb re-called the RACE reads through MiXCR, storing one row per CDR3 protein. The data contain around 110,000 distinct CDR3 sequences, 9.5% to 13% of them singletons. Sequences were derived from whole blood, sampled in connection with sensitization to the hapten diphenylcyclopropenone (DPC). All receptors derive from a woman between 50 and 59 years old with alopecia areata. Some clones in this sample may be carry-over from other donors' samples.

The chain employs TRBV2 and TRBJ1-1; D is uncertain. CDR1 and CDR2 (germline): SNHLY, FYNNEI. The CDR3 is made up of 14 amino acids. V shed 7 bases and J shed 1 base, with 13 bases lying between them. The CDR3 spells CASNYLATNTEAFF. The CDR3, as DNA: TGTGCCAGCAACTACCTGGCTACGAACACTGAAGCTTTCTTT.

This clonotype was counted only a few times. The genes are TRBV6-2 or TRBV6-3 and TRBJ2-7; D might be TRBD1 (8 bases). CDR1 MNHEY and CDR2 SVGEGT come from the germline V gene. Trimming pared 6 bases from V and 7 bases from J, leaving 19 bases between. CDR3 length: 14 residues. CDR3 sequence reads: CASRSTGAGREQYF. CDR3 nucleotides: TGTGCCAGCAGATCGACAGGGGCCGGGAGGGAGCAGTACTTC.

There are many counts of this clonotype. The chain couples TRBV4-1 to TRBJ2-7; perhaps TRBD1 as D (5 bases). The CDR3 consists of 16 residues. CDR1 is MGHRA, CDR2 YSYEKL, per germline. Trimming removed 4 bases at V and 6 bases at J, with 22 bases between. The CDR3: CASSRGRGNIQGEQYF. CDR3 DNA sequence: TGCGCCAGCAGCCGAGGCCGTGGGAATATCCAGGGCGAGCAGTACTTC.

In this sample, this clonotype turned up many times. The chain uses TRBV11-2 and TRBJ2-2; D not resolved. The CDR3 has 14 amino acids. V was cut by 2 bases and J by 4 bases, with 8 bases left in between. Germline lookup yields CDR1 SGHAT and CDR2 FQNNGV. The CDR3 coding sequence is TGTGCCAGCAGCTTAAACCGTGGCACCGGGGAGCTGTTTTTT. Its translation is CASSLNRGTGELFF.

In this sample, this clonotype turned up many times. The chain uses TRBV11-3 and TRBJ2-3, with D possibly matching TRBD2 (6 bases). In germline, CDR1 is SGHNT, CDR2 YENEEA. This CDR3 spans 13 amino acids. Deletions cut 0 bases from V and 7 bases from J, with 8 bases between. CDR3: CASSLDRENTQYF. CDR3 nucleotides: TGTGCCAGCAGCTTAGATCGGGAGAATACGCAGTATTTT. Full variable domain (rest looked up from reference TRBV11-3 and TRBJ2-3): EAGVVQSPRYKIIEKKQPVAFWCNPISGHNTLYWYLQNLGQGPELLIRYENEEAVDDSQLPKDRFSAERLKGVDSTLKIQPAELGDSAVYLCASSLDRENTQYFGPGTRLTVL.

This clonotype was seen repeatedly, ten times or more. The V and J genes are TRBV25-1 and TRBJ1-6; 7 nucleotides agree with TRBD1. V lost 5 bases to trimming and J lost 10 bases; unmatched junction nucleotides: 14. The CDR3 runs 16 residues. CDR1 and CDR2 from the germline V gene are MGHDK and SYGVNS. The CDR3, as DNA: TGTGCCAGCAGTTCCCAGCGGGACAGATTTTTCTCACCCCTCCACTTT. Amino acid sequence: CASSSQRDRFFSPLHF.

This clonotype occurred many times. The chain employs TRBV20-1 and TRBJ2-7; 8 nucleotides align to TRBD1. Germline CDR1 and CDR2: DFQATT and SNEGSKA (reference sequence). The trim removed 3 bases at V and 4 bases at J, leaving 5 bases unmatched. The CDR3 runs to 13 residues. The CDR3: CSASPDRAYEQYF. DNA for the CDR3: TGCAGTGCTAGTCCGGACAGGGCGTACGAGCAGTACTTC.

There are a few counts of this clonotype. CDR3 sequence: CASSPPGGARTGELFF. In nucleotides, the CDR3 is TGTGCCAGCTCACCACCTGGGGGCGCGCGCACCGGGGAGCTGTTTTTT. The rearrangement uses TRBV18 and TRBJ2-2; possible D gene TRBD1, 6 bases. V was cut by 0 bases and J by 4 bases, with 12 bases left in between. The germline V gene has CDR1 KGHSH and CDR2 LQKENI. CDR3 length: 16 amino acids. Together with reference TRBV18 and TRBJ2-2, the CDR3 gives the full variable domain: NAGVMQNPRHLVRRRGQEARLRCSPMKGHSHVYWYRQLPEEGLKFMVYLQKENIIDESGMPKERFSAEFPKEGPSILRIQQVVRGDSAAYFCASSPPGGARTGELFFGEGSRLTVL.

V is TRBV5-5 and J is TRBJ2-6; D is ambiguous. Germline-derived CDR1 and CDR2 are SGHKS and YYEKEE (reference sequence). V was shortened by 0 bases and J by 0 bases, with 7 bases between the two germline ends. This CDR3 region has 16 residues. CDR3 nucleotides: TGTGCCAGCAGCTTGGATGTCACCTCTGGGGCCAACGTCCTGACTTTC. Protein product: CASSLDVTSGANVLTF. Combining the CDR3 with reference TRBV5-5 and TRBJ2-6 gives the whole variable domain DAGVTQSPTHLIKTRGQQVTLRCSPISGHKSVSWYQQVLGQGPQFIFQYYEKEERGRGNFPDRFSARQFPNYSSELNVNALLLGDSALYLCASSLDVTSGANVLTFGAGSRLTVL.

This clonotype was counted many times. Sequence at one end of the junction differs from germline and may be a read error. The CDR3 loop is CASSDLSYEQYF. CDR3 sequence (DNA): TGCGCCAGCAGTGACCTCTCCTACGAGCAGTACTTC. This sequence joins TRBV25-1 and TRBJ2-7; no clear D gene. CDR3 length: 12 amino acids. Germline loops: CDR1 MGHDK, CDR2 SYGVNS.

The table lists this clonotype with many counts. The CDR3: CASSLRETNEKLFF. Here the CDR3 DNA reads TGTGCCAGCAGCTTACGAGAAACTAATGAAAAACTGTTTTTT. This chain uses TRBV7-2 with TRBJ1-4; D is undetermined. From germline, CDR1 is SGHTA and CDR2 FQGNSA. The CDR3 totals 14 residues. Trimming shortened V by 2 bases and J by 1 base, and 5 bases separated the two germline ends.

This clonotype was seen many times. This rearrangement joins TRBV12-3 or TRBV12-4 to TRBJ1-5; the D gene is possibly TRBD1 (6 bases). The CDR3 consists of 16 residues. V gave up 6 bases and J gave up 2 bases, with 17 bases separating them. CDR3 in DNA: TGTGCCAGCAGACGTACAGGGAGTAGGCGCAATCAGCCCCAGCATTTT. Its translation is CASRRTGSRRNQPQHF.

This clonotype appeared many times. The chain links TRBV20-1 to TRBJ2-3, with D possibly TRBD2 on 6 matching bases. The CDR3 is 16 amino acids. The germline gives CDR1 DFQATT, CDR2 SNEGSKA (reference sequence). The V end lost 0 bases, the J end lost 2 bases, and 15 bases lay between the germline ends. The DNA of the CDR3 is TGCAGTGCTAGAGATCCGCTAGCGCGGTTCACAGATACGCAGTATTTT. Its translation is CSARDPLARFTDTQYF.

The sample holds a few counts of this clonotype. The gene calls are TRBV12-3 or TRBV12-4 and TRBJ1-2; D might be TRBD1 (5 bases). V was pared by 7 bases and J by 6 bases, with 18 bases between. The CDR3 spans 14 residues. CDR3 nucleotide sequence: TGTGCCAGCACTAATCGAAGGGGAAAGAATGGCTACACCTTC. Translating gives CASTNRRGKNGYTF.

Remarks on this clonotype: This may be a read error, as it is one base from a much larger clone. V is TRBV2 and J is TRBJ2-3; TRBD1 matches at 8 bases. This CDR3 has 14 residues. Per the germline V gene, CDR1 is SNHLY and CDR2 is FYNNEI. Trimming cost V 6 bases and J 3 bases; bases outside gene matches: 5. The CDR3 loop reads CASRTRQGTDTQYF. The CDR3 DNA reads TGTGCCAGCAGAACTCGACAGGGGACAGATACGCAGTATTTT. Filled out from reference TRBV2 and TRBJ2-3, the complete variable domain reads EPEVTQTPSHQVTQMGQEVILRCVPISNHLYFYWYRQILGQKVEFLVSFYNNEISEKSEIFDDQFSVERPDGSNFTLKIRSTKLEDSAMYFCASRTRQGTDTQYFGPGTRLTVL.

The CDR3, as DNA: TGCGCCAGCAGTGAGGTAGCGGGGGGGTTCTACGAGCAGTACTTC. Amino acids: CASSEVAGGFYEQYF. The genes are TRBV10-1 and TRBJ2-7, with 11 positions matching TRBD2. The CDR3 contains 15 residues. Germline CDR1 WNHNN, CDR2 SYGVQD (reference sequence). V was clipped by 2 bases and J by 3 bases; unmatched bases: 3.